This is a list of T cell receptor beta chains from one sample in a study of T cells after yellow fever vaccination. TCRdb ran MiXCR on the 5' RACE reads and lists one entry per CDR3 protein. The data hold 450,000 to 600,000 distinct CDR3 sequences, with roughly 13% observed a single time. The sample in question was PBMCs, obtained on the day of the yellow fever booster vaccination. All receptors derive from a man under 40 who received the YFV17D yellow fever vaccine. Both conserved end residues are part of each CDR3. The order of the fields is J gene, clone size, D gene, V gene, CDR3 protein, CDR3 DNA. A D gene is named only where the DNA matches it firmly. The listing skips clone size in some rows; elsewhere it reads once, few, many or a size class.

>TRBJ1-2|few|-|TRBV6-5
CASSPGIDGYTF
TGTGCCAGCAGCCCTGGGATCGATGGCTACACCTTC
>TRBJ2-7|few|-|TRBV19
CASSMLGRADEQYF
TGTGCCAGTAGTATGCTAGGGCGGGCTGACGAGCAGTACTTC
>TRBJ2-7|-|-|TRBV12-3/TRBV12-4
CASSLLPGEVFAAEQYF
TGTGCCAGCAGTTTACTCCCAGGGGAGGTCTTTGCGGCCGAGCAGTACTTC
>TRBJ2-1|-|-|TRBV18
CASSGDGDDEQFF
TGTGCCAGCTCAGGGGATGGAGATGATGAGCAGTTCTTC
>TRBJ2-1|few|TRBD2|TRBV7-9
CASSLAAGADNEQFF
TGTGCCAGCAGCTTAGCAGCGGGGGCTGACAATGAGCAGTTCTTC
>TRBJ1-1|few|-|TRBV29-1
CSACIGTNTEAFF
TGCAGCGCCTGTATCGGGACGAACACTGAAGCTTTCTTT
>TRBJ2-1|-|-|TRBV20-1
CSASSGNNNEQFF
TGCAGTGCCAGTAGCGGAAATAACAATGAGCAGTTCTTC
>TRBJ1-1|few|-|TRBV12-3/TRBV12-4
CASSTDPVGNTEAFF
TGTGCCAGCAGTACTGACCCCGTTGGGAACACTGAAGCTTTCTTT
>TRBJ1-2|-|TRBD1|TRBV5-1
CASSSGTGNMVRGYTF
TGCGCCAGCAGCTCCGGGACAGGGAATATGGTTCGCGGCTACACCTTC
>TRBJ2-4|-|-|TRBV7-9
CASSLGAPENIQYF
TGTGCCAGCAGCTTAGGTGCCCCTGAAAACATTCAGTACTTC
>TRBJ2-5|many|-|TRBV5-5
CASSLALQGPLWETQYF
TGTGCCAGCAGCTTGGCCTTGCAGGGACCCTTATGGGAGACCCAGTACTTC
>TRBJ2-5|-|-|TRBV6-5
CASSYSPGQETQYF
TGTGCCAGCAGTTACTCCCCAGGCCAAGAGACCCAGTACTTC
>TRBJ2-1|few|-|TRBV7-2
CASSPGTNEQFF
TGTGCCAGCAGCCCCGGGACGAATGAGCAGTTCTTC
>TRBJ2-7|-|-|TRBV12-3/TRBV12-4
CASSLSGNSNEQYF
TGTGCCAGCAGTTTATCCGGGAACTCCAACGAGCAGTACTTC
>TRBJ2-1|-|-|TRBV12-3/TRBV12-4
CASTRDGVGDEQFF
TGTGCCAGCACCCGGGACGGGGTTGGGGATGAGCAGTTCTTC
>TRBJ2-1|many|-|TRBV5-4
CASSSMTTNEQFF
TGTGCCAGCAGCTCGATGACTACCAATGAGCAGTTCTTC
>TRBJ2-7|-|-|TRBV7-2
CASSFIPLGEQYF
TGTGCCAGCAGCTTCATCCCTCTAGGCGAGCAGTACTTC
>TRBJ2-1|-|-|TRBV6-2/TRBV6-3
CASSWDRPLSSYNEQFF
TGTGCCAGCAGTTGGGACCGTCCCCTCAGCTCCTACAATGAGCAGTTCTTC
>TRBJ2-5|-|-|TRBV12-3/TRBV12-4
CASSLGPSGETQYF
TGTGCCAGCAGTTTAGGGCCCTCTGGAGAGACCCAGTACTTC
>TRBJ2-7|few|TRBD1|TRBV15
CATSNPDRGEQYF
TGTGCCACCAGCAACCCGGACAGGGGCGAGCAGTACTTC
>TRBJ2-5|few|-|TRBV3-1
CASSQDQATQYF
TGTGCCAGCAGCCAAGATCAGGCGACCCAGTACTTC
>TRBJ2-3|-|TRBD2|TRBV7-2
CASSPPGLASDTQYF
TGTGCCAGCAGCCCTCCCGGACTAGCGTCAGATACGCAGTATTTT
>TRBJ2-2|-|-|TRBV20-1
CSARRAMPDTGELFF
TGCAGTGCTAGACGGGCAATGCCTGACACCGGGGAGCTGTTTTTT
>TRBJ1-1|-|TRBD1|TRBV11-2
CASSSRQGDTEAFF
TGTGCCAGCAGCTCTCGACAGGGGGACACTGAAGCTTTCTTT
>TRBJ2-1|-|TRBD2|TRBV7-9
CASSAGRGVGEFF
TGTGCCAGCAGCGCGGGACGGGGGGTTGGTGAGTTCTTC
>TRBJ2-4|few|-|TRBV5-5
CASSLGRFPQYF
TGTGCCAGCAGCTTGGGACGGTTTCCTCAGTACTTC
>TRBJ2-7|-|-|TRBV12-3/TRBV12-4
CASSQDSWGEQYF
TGTGCCAGCAGCCAGGACTCTTGGGGCGAGCAGTACTTC
>TRBJ2-3|-|-|TRBV7-6
CASSLTSSHPTDTQYF
TGTGCCAGCAGCTTGACCTCTTCCCACCCCACAGATACGCAGTATTTT
>TRBJ2-7|few|-|TRBV5-6
CASSSQGGVYEQYF
TGTGCCAGCAGCTCCCAAGGAGGCGTCTACGAGCAGTACTTC
>TRBJ2-3|-|TRBD2|TRBV15
CATIPPGNWREEATDTQYF
TGTGCCACCATTCCACCGGGCAACTGGCGGGAGGAGGCCACAGATACGCAGTATTTT
>TRBJ2-2|many|-|TRBV29-1
CSVLGTPNTGELFF
TGCAGCGTTTTGGGGACCCCGAACACCGGGGAGCTGTTTTTT
>TRBJ1-1|-|-|TRBV10-3
CAISDRTGTEAFF
TGTGCCATCAGTGATCGAACGGGAACTGAAGCTTTCTTT
>TRBJ2-7|few|-|TRBV20-1
CSARYDHYEQYF
TGCAGTGCTAGATACGACCACTACGAGCAGTACTTC